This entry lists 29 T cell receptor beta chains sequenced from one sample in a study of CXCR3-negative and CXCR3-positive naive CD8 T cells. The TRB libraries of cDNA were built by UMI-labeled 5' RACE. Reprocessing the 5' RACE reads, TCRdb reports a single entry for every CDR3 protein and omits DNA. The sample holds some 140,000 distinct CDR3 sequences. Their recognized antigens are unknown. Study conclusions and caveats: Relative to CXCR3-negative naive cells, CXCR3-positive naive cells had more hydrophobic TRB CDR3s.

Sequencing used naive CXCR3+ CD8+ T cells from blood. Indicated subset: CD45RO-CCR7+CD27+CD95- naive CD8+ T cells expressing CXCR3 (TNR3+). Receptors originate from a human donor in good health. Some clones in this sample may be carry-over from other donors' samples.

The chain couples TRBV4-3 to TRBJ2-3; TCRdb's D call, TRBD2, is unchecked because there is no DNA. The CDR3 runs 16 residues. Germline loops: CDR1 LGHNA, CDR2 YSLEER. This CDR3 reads CASSQGTWGTTDTQYF.

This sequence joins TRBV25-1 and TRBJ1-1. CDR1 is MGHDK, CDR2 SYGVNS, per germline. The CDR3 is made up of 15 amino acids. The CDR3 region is CASSESQARNTEAFF. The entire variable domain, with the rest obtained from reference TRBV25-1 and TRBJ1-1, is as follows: EADIYQTPRYLVIGTGKKITLECSQTMGHDKMYWYQQDPGMELHLIHYSYGVNSTEKGDLSSESTVSRIRTEHFPLTLESARPSHTSQYLCASSESQARNTEAFFGQGTRLTVV.

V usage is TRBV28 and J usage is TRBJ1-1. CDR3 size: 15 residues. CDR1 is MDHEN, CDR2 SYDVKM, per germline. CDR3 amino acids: CASSPSGRLNTEAFF.

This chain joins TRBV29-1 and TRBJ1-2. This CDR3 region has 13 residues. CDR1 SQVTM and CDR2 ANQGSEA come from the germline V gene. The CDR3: CSVEEGWGYGYTF.

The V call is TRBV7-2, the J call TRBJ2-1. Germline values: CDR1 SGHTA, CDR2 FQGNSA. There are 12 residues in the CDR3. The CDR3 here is CASSPIWNEQFF.

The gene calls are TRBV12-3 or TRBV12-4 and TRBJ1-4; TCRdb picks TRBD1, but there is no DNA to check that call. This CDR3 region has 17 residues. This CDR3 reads CASSFQGAGATNEKLFF.

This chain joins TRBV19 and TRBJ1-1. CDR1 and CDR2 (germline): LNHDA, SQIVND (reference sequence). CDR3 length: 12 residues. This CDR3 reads CASGVLGTEAFF. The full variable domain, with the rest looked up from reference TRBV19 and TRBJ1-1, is DGGITQSPKYLFRKEGQNVTLSCEQNLNHDAMYWYRQDPGQGLRLIYYSQIVNDFQKGDIAEGYSVSREKKESFPLTVTSAQKNPTAFYLCASGVLGTEAFFGQGTRLTVV.

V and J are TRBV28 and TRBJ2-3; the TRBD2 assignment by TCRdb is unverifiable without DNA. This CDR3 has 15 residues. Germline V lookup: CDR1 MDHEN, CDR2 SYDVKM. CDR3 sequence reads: CASSLLREYKDTQYF. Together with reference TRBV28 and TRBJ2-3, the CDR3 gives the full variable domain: DVKVTQSSRYLVKRTGEKVFLECVQDMDHENMFWYRQDPGLGLRLIYFSYDVKMKEKGDIPEGYSVSREKKERFSLILESASTNQTSMYLCASSLLREYKDTQYFGPGTRLTVL.

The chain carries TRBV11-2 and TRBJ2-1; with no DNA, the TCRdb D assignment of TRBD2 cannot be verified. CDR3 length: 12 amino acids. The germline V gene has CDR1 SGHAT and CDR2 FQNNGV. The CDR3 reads CASSLGDSEQFF.

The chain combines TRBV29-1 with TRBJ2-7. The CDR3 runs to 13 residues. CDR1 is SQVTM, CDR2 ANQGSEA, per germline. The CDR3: CSVEVHNEFEQYF.

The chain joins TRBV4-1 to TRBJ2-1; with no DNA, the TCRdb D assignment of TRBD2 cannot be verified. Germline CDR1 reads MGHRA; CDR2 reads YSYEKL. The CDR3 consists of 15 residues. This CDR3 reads CASSQRDLASNEQFF.

The CDR3 loop is CASSSDARGYEQYF. The V call is TRBV7-6, the J call TRBJ2-7; TCRdb designates TRBD1, a call that cannot be tested without DNA. This CDR3 has 14 amino acids. CDR1 SGHVS and CDR2 FNYEAQ come from the germline V gene.

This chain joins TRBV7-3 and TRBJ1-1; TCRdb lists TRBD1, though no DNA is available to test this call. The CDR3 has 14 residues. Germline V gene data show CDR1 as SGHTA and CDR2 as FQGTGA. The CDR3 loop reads CASSQGQGGTEAFF.

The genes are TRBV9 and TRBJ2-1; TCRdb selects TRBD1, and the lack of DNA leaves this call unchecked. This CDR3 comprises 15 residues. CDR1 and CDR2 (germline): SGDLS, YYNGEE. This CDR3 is CASSVQTGGGNEQFF.

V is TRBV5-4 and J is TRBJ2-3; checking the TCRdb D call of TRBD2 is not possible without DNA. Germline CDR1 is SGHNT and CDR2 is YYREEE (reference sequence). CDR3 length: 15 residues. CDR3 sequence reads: CASSSGGGLTDTQYF.

CDR3 sequence: CASSRTSLAPGEQYF. The chain has TRBV7-9 and TRBJ2-7; TCRdb returns TRBD1, unconfirmable since there is no DNA. Germline V gene data show CDR1 as SEHNR and CDR2 as FQNEAQ (reference sequence). The CDR3 is made up of 15 amino acids.

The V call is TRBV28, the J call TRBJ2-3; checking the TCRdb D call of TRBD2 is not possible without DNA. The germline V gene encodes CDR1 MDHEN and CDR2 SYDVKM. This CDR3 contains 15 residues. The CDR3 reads CASSFDSQSTDTQYF.

The chain's CDR3 is CASSWGLLEQYF. This rearrangement joins TRBV7-9 to TRBJ2-7; TCRdb returns TRBD1, unconfirmable since there is no DNA. Looked up from germline, CDR1 is SEHNR and CDR2 is FQNEAQ (reference sequence). CDR3 size: 12 residues.

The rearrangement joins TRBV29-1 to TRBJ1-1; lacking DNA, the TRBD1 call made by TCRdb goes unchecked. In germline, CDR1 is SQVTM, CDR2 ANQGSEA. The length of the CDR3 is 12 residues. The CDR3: CSVEIGGTEAFF.

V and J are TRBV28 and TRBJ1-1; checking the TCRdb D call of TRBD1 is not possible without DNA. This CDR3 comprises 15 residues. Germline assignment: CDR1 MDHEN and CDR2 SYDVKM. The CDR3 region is CASRRMGHANTEAFF.

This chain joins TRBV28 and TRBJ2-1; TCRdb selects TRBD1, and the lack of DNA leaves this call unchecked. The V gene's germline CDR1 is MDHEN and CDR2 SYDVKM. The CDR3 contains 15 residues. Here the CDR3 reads CASRTRDRGPNEQFF. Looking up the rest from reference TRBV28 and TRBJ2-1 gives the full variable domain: DVKVTQSSRYLVKRTGEKVFLECVQDMDHENMFWYRQDPGLGLRLIYFSYDVKMKEKGDIPEGYSVSREKKERFSLILESASTNQTSMYLCASRTRDRGPNEQFFGPGTRLTVL.

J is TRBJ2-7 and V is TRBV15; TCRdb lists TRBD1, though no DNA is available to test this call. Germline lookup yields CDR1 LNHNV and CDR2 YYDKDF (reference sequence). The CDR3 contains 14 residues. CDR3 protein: CATSWDRERYEQYF.

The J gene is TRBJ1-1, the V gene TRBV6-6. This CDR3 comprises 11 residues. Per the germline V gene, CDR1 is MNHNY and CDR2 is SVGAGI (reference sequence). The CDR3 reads CASSTSTEAFF.

This CDR3 reads CSSFGWGQGPDTQYF. The chain employs TRBV29-1 and TRBJ2-3; TCRdb's D call, TRBD1, is unchecked because there is no DNA. The CDR3 spans 15 residues. Germline V gene data show CDR1 as SQVTM and CDR2 as ANQGSEA.

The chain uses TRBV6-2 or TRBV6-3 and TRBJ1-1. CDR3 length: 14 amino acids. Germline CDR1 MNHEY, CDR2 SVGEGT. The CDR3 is CASSPGLANTEAFF.

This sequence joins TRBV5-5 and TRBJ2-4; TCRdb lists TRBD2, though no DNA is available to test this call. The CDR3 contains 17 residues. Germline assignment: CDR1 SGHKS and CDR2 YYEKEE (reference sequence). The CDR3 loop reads CASSSLAGPLAKNIQYF.

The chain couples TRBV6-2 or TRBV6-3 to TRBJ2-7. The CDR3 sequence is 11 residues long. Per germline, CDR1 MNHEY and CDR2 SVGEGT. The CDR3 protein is CASNHPYEQYF.

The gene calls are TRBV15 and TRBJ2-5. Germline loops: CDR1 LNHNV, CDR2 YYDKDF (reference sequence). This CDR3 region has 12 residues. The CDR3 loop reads CATSRTGETQYF.

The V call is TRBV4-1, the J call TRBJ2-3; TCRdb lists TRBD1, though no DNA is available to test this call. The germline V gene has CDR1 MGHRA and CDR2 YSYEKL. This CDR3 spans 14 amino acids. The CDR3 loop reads CASSQIGTTDTQYF.